This T cell receptor beta chain was retrieved from a study of blood T cells in healthy people across ages. This clonotype appeared a few times. A junction end diverges from the germline sequence, so it may reflect a read error. Primed by a sample-barcoded 5' primer and a J-beta primer mix, a second PCR proceeded for about 7 to 12 cycles. Each cDNA molecule was tagged by a template-switch adaptor with 12 random nucleotides. TCRdb used MiXCR to reprocess the 5' RACE reads, holding one entry per CDR3 protein. Of some 1.1 million distinct CDR3 sequences listed, roughly two fifths are singletons. Sequencing used blood. This sequence originates from a man aged 18-30 years in good health.

The chain's CDR3 is CASSFAGSDTQYF. The CDR3 nucleotides are TGTGCTAGCAGCTTTGCCGGGTCAGATACGCAGTATTTT. This chain links TRBV7-7 with TRBJ2-3; D is uncertain. Germline assignment: CDR1 SSHAT and CDR2 FNYEAQ (reference sequence). The CDR3 contains 13 residues.